These T cell receptor beta chains were read from a single sample in a study of long-term antiretroviral therapy in people with HIV. Only in-frame clones appear in the TCRdb table, and some are missing; sequencing was by immunoSEQ multiplex PCR. Among some 31,000 clones listed, 97% were seen once. Sequencing used unsorted PBMCs, obtained 6.9 years after starting antiretroviral therapy. The receptors were gathered from a man between 25 and 39 years old with HIV. The CDR3 runs from the conserved cysteine through the conserved F or W. Fields, in order: clone size, J gene, V gene, D gene, CDR3 protein, CDR3 DNA. The D gene is left open where the match is weak. Some rows have no size entry. The others give once, few or many, or a class for an expanded clone.

- | TRBJ2-7 | TRBV5-1 | - | CASSLDFGPGTPLF | -
once | TRBJ2-4 | TRBV4-3 | TRBD1 | CASSQVAKTGWVKNIQYF | TGCGCCAGCAGCCAGGTTGCTAAGACAGGGTGGGTCAAAAACATTCAGTACTTC
- | TRBJ1-1 | TRBV6-1 | - | CASRYRNTEAFF | TGTGCCAGCAGGTACAGGAACACTGAAGCTTTCTTT
- | TRBJ2-5 | TRBV4-2 | TRBD2 | CASSRTTQAGENQETQYF | TGTGCCAGCAGCCGCACAACTCAAGCGGGAGAGAACCAAGAGACCCAGTACTTC
- | TRBJ1-2 | TRBV19 | - | CASSIMTGQGNYGYTF | TGTGCCAGTAGCATTATGACGGGGCAGGGGAACTATGGCTACACCTTC
- | TRBJ1-5 | TRBV9 | - | CASSADSSDQPQHF | TGTGCCAGCAGCGCCGACAGTAGCGATCAGCCCCAGCATTTT
- | TRBJ2-1 | TRBV9 | TRBD2 | CASSVLASGNEQFF | TGTGCCAGCAGCGTATTAGCTAGCGGCAATGAGCAGTTCTTC
- | TRBJ2-2 | TRBV27 | TRBD1 | CASSFQGQERGFGELFF | TGTGCCAGCAGTTTCCAGGGACAGGAAAGGGGTTTCGGGGAGCTGTTTTTT
- | TRBJ2-7 | TRBV2 | TRBD1 | CASRQLRDSPYEQYF | TGTGCCAGCAGACAACTCCGGGACAGCCCCTACGAGCAGTACTTC
- | TRBJ1-5 | TRBV9 | - | CASSERSGDQPQHF | TGTGCCAGCAGCGAACGAAGCGGGGATCAGCCCCAGCATTTT
- | TRBJ2-3 | TRBV14 | - | CASSQGLTTDTQYF | TGTGCCAGCAGCCAAGGGCTGACCACAGATACGCAGTATTTT
- | TRBJ2-1 | TRBV21-1 | - | CASSKDERDQGEQFF | TGTGCCAGCAGCAAAGATGAAAGAGATCAGGGTGAGCAGTTCTTC
few | TRBJ2-2 | TRBV4-3 | - | CASSQSFGNTGELFF | TGCGCCAGCAGCCAATCCTTCGGGAACACCGGGGAGCTGTTTTTT
- | TRBJ2-7 | TRBV7-2 | - | CASSSFRGEQYF | TGTGCCAGCAGCTCCTTCAGGGGCGAGCAGTACTTC
- | TRBJ2-5 | TRBV10-3 | - | CAIGNPTALSYQETQYF | TGTGCCATCGGGAATCCAACCGCTCTGAGCTATCAAGAGACCCAGTACTTC